What follows are 29 T cell receptor beta chains derived from one specimen sequenced in a study of T cells in localized non-small cell lung cancer. TCRdb keeps only in-frame clones here, not all; method: immunoSEQ multiplex PCR. The table has 75,000 to 85,000 clones, more than 75% seen once. Sequencing used peripheral blood, obtained before any cancer treatment. These receptors all come from a female donor older than 55 with stage I lung adenocarcinoma.

V is TRBV30 and J is TRBJ2-3; TRBD1 matches 8 bases. The J segment lost 8 bases and the V segment lost 4 bases, leaving 17 bases of the junction unmatched. Germline loops: CDR1 GTSNPN, CDR2 SVGIG (reference sequence). The CDR3 runs 16 residues. This chain's CDR3 is CAWKRITGGKVGTQYF. The CDR3 DNA follows: TGTGCCTGGAAAAGGATCACAGGGGGGAAGGTCGGTACGCAGTATTTT.

This clone was seen once. The chain carries TRBV11-2 and TRBJ2-5; D may be TRBD2 (6 bases). This CDR3 is 13 amino acids long. V was cut by 3 bases and J by 5 bases, with 10 bases left in between. Germline CDR1 and CDR2: SGHAT and FQNNGV. The CDR3 region has the DNA TGTGCCAGCAGCTTGGGGGGTAGGGAGACCCAGTACTTC. As protein: CASSLGGRETQYF.

This chain links TRBV7-8 with TRBJ1-2; D remains unclear. Germline assignment: CDR1 SGHVS and CDR2 FQNEAQ. V lost 1 base, J lost 0 bases, and 15 bases lay in between. The CDR3 length is 17 residues. CDR3 residues: CASSLVDTPGANYGYTF. The CDR3 bases are TGTGCCAGCAGCTTAGTTGACACCCCGGGTGCTAACTATGGCTACACCTTC.

The chain links TRBV28 to TRBJ2-7; unclear D gene. In germline, CDR1 is MDHEN, CDR2 SYDVKM. This CDR3 has 14 residues. V dropped 2 bases and J dropped 3 bases, with 11 bases sitting between them. The CDR3 DNA follows: TGTGCCAGCAGTTTAGGTAGGGTTTTCTACGAGCAGTACTTC. It translates to CASSLGRVFYEQYF.

This chain links TRBV6-5 with TRBJ2-6, with unresolved D. V was pared by 2 bases and J by 2 bases, with 10 bases between. Per the germline V gene, CDR1 is MNHEY and CDR2 is SVGAGI. The CDR3 covers 16 residues. For the CDR3, the DNA is TGTGCCAGCAGTTACAGCCGAGTTCCTGGGGCCAACGTCCTGACTTTC. Its protein product is CASSYSRVPGANVLTF.

This rearrangement joins TRBV6-1 to TRBJ1-3; D is unresolved. Germline V gives CDR1 MNHNS, CDR2 SASEGT. Trimming stripped 7 bases from V and 0 bases from J, with 7 bases between. The CDR3 extends over 13 amino acids. CDR3 sequence reads: CASTPISGNTIYF. Written as DNA, the CDR3 is TGTGCCAGCACCCCGATCTCTGGAAACACCATATATTTT.

This clone was counted a single time. CDR3 region: CTQVGGEGETQYF. The CDR3 DNA sequence: TGTACCCAGGTAGGGGGTGAGGGAGAGACCCAGTACTTC. V is TRBV21-1 and J is TRBJ2-5; the table's D call, TRBD1, was not checked against the DNA. TRBV21-1 is termed a pseudogene. This CDR3 region has 13 residues.

V gene TRBV7-3 combines with J gene TRBJ2-1; tentatively, D is TRBD1 (6 bases). Germline V lookup: CDR1 SGHTA, CDR2 FQGTGA. V shed 2 bases and J shed 7 bases, with 9 bases lying between them. CDR3 size: 13 residues. The CDR3 sequence: CASSLSQGNEQFF. CDR3 coding DNA: TGTGCCAGCAGCTTATCCCAGGGGAATGAGCAGTTCTTC. The complete variable domain, with remaining parts taken from reference TRBV7-3 and TRBJ2-1, reads GAGVSQTPSNKVTEKGKYVELRCDPISGHTALYWYRQSLGQGPEFLIYFQGTGAADDSGLPNDRFFAVRPEGSVSTLKIQRTERGDSAVYLCASSLSQGNEQFFGPGTRLTVL.

Only a few counts were recorded for this clone. This chain connects TRBV19 to TRBJ1-4; D uncertain. Trimming removed 3 bases from V and 7 bases from J, with 12 bases in between. The CDR3 has 14 amino acids. CDR1 is LNHDA, CDR2 SQIVND, per germline (reference sequence). CDR3 in amino acids: CASSIVAGREKLFF. The CDR3 DNA sequence: TGTGCCAGTAGTATTGTAGCAGGTCGTGAAAAACTGTTTTTT.

The V call is TRBV5-1, the J call TRBJ2-7; D remains ambiguous. With 0 bases removed from V and 3 bases from J, the gap between germline ends came to 10 bases. CDR1 is SGHRS and CDR2 is YFSETQ in the germline V gene. The CDR3 loop spans 14 amino acids. The CDR3 sequence: CASSLVPQIYEQYF. DNA of the CDR3: TGCGCCAGCAGCTTGGTGCCCCAAATCTACGAGCAGTACTTC.

V is TRBV5-1 and J is TRBJ1-2, with 9 bases fitting TRBD1. This CDR3 has 15 residues. Per germline, CDR1 SGHRS and CDR2 YFSETQ. After removal of 4 bases from V and 2 bases from J, the junction contained 6 bases not matched to a gene. CDR3 coding DNA: TGCGCCAGCAGCACGTCGACAGGGGGAAACTATGGCTACACCTTC. Translating it yields CASSTSTGGNYGYTF.

V and J are TRBV28 and TRBJ1-5; 11 positions agree with TRBD1. The V gene's germline CDR1 is MDHEN and CDR2 SYDVKM. CDR3 length: 17 amino acids. J lost 3 bases, V lost 6 bases, and 10 bases had no gene match. The CDR3 reads CASSRGTGGLVNQPQHF. The CDR3 DNA sequence: TGTGCCAGCAGCCGTGGGACAGGGGGATTAGTCAATCAGCCCCAGCATTTT. The full variable domain, rest sourced from reference TRBV28 and TRBJ1-5, is DVKVTQSSRYLVKRTGEKVFLECVQDMDHENMFWYRQDPGLGLRLIYFSYDVKMKEKGDIPEGYSVSREKKERFSLILESASTNQTSMYLCASSRGTGGLVNQPQHFGDGTRLSIL.

In its sample, this clone was seen a few times. The chain is built from TRBV19 and TRBJ1-1; D is unclear. The CDR3 has 12 amino acids. Trimming removed 7 bases from V and 0 bases from J, with 6 bases in between. Germline-derived CDR1 and CDR2 are LNHDA and SQIVND (reference sequence). The CDR3 nucleotides are TGTGCCAGTACTTGGATGAACACTGAAGCTTTCTTT. This translates into CASTWMNTEAFF. Supplemented by reference TRBV19 and TRBJ1-1, the full variable domain reads DGGITQSPKYLFRKEGQNVTLSCEQNLNHDAMYWYRQDPGQGLRLIYYSQIVNDFQKGDIAEGYSVSREKKESFPLTVTSAQKNPTAFYLCASTWMNTEAFFGQGTRLTVV.

The chain has TRBV28 and TRBJ1-1; no clear D gene. CDR1 and CDR2 from the germline V gene are MDHEN and SYDVKM. This CDR3 has 13 amino acids. V was shortened by 3 bases and J by 4 bases, with 9 bases between the two germline ends. CDR3 nucleotides: TGTGCCAGCAGTTTTCGAGGGCTCACTGAAGCTTTCTTT. It yields the protein CASSFRGLTEAFF.

The chain is built from TRBV5-1 and TRBJ2-1, with D perhaps assigned TRBD1 or TRBD2 (5 bases each). Trimming shortened V by 6 bases and J by 6 bases, and 16 bases separated the two germline ends. The germline CDR1 and CDR2 sequences are SGHRS and YFSETQ. This CDR3 has 14 residues. This CDR3 is CASTMGPSPNEQFF. CDR3 coding DNA: TGCGCCAGCACGATGGGGCCTAGCCCCAATGAGCAGTTCTTC.

The chain joins TRBV7-3 to TRBJ1-2, with D unresolved. The V end was cut by 4 bases, the J end by 5 bases, with 5 bases between. This CDR3 is 11 amino acids long. CDR1 is SGHTA, CDR2 FQGTGA, per germline. The CDR3 sequence is CASSSTYGYTF. The CDR3 DNA follows: TGTGCCAGCAGCTCCACATATGGCTACACCTTC.

J is TRBJ2-2 and V is TRBV19, with no clear D. Germline CDR1 reads LNHDA; CDR2 reads SQIVND (reference sequence). This CDR3 comprises 16 residues. V dropped 2 bases and J dropped 4 bases, with 14 bases sitting between them. This CDR3 is CASSIREGRPTGELFF. CDR3 DNA: TGTGCCAGTAGTATAAGGGAAGGGCGGCCCACCGGGGAGCTGTTTTTT.

This chain connects TRBV5-6 to TRBJ2-1; D is perhaps TRBD1 or TRBD2 (8 bases each). Trimming left V 4 bases short and J 6 bases short, with 17 bases between. Germline V gene lookup returns CDR1 SGHDT and CDR2 YYEEEE. The CDR3 consists of 15 residues. The CDR3 reads CASSMDRAGGNEQFF. The CDR3, as DNA: TGTGCCAGCAGCATGGACAGGGCGGGGGGCAATGAGCAGTTCTTC.

The chain uses TRBV6-5 and TRBJ1-1; 9 positions match TRBD1. Germline CDR1 MNHEY, CDR2 SVGAGI. Unmatched junction bases numbered 1, after V lost 5 bases and J lost 0 bases. CDR3 length equals 14 residues. CDR3 DNA sequence: TGTGCCAGCAGTAGGACAGGGGTGAACACTGAAGCTTTCTTT. This translates into CASSRTGVNTEAFF.

The chain links TRBV11-2 to TRBJ2-7, with D perhaps given as TRBD1 or TRBD2 (6 bases each). The CDR3 is 16 residues long. V gave up 8 bases and J gave up 5 bases, with 25 bases separating them. Germline V lookup: CDR1 SGHAT, CDR2 FQNNGV. The CDR3, as DNA: TGTGCCAGCGGGGGGCCCTTACAAGGGGAAGCTCACGAGCAGTACTTC. Translated: CASGGPLQGEAHEQYF.

The gene calls are TRBV10-3 and TRBJ2-2, with D unresolved. V lost 9 bases and J lost 1, with 9 bases in between. CDR1 and CDR2 (germline): ENHRY, SYGVKD. This CDR3 comprises 13 residues. The CDR3 bases are TGTGCCATAGGTGGGCAGAACACCGGGGAGCTGTTTTTT. Translation gives CAIGGQNTGELFF.

This chain connects TRBV6-5 to TRBJ2-7, with 8 bases identical to TRBD1. The CDR3 loop spans 14 amino acids. V lost 5 bases, J lost 6 bases, and 9 bases stayed unmatched. Germline V gene lookup returns CDR1 MNHEY and CDR2 SVGAGI. CDR3: CASSNTGGVAEQYF. CDR3 nucleotide sequence: TGTGCCAGCAGTAACACAGGGGGTGTGGCCGAGCAGTACTTC.

The J gene is TRBJ2-5, the V gene TRBV7-8; 16 bases agree with TRBD2. J was trimmed by 4 bases and V by 5 bases; bases with no gene match: 4. The CDR3 is 16 amino acids. Germline values: CDR1 SGHVS, CDR2 FQNEAQ. The CDR3, as DNA: TGTGCCAGCAGCATAGGGACTAGCGGGGGGGTAGAGACCCAGTACTTC. It codes for CASSIGTSGGVETQYF.

This clone was picked up a small number of times. The rearrangement links TRBV5-4 to TRBJ1-5; D unclear. The CDR3 consists of 15 residues. V gave up 0 bases and J gave up 3 bases, with 10 bases separating them. Looked up from germline, CDR1 is SGHNT and CDR2 is YYREEE (reference sequence). The CDR3 DNA is TGTGCCAGCAGCTTGGATATGGGAGACAATCAGCCCCAGCATTTT. Its translation: CASSLDMGDNQPQHF.

V usage is TRBV12-5 and J usage is TRBJ2-3, with 10 positions matching TRBD2. J was trimmed by 10 bases and V by 7 bases; bases with no gene match: 17. The CDR3 is 16 amino acids. Germline V lookup: CDR1 LGHNT, CDR2 FRNRAP. CDR3 residues: CASVPPPSGGAESQYF. In nucleotides, the CDR3 is TGTGCTAGTGTACCCCCCCCCAGCGGGGGGGCCGAGTCGCAGTATTTT.

The V and J genes are TRBV19 and TRBJ1-4; TRBD1 matches 7 bases. The trim removed 9 bases at V and 0 bases at J, leaving 7 bases unmatched. This CDR3 region has 15 residues. Germline CDR1 and CDR2: LNHDA and SQIVND (reference sequence). Here the CDR3 reads CASKMGTATNEKLFF. CDR3 nucleotide sequence: TGTGCCAGCAAAATGGGGACAGCAACTAATGAAAAACTGTTTTTT.

The chain's CDR3 is CASSNGANEQFF. The CDR3 DNA reads TGTGCCAGTTCCAACGGGGCTAATGAGCAGTTCTTC. The V call is TRBV27, the J call TRBJ2-1; D tentatively reads TRBD1 or TRBD2 (5 bases each). Trimming left V 9 bases short and J 7 bases short, with 13 bases between. The germline CDR1 and CDR2 sequences are MNHEY and SMNVEV (reference sequence). The CDR3 covers 12 residues.

This clone was found a few times. The V and J genes are TRBV27 and TRBJ2-5; 8 bases match TRBD2. V shed 8 bases and J 6 bases; nucleotides not matched to a gene: 8. Germline V lookup: CDR1 MNHEY, CDR2 SMNVEV (reference sequence). The CDR3 contains 13 residues. The CDR3 here is CASRLARDQTQYF. In DNA form, the CDR3 reads TGTGCCAGCCGACTAGCGAGGGATCAGACCCAGTACTTC.

This chain uses TRBV30 with TRBJ2-5; 7 bases match TRBD2. The CDR3 extends over 14 amino acids. J was trimmed by 5 bases and V by 0 bases; bases with no gene match: 6. CDR1 GTSNPN and CDR2 SVGIG come from the germline V gene (reference sequence). The DNA of the CDR3 is TGTGCCTGGAGTGTACGGGGGGTAGGGGAGACCCAGTACTTC. This translates into CAWSVRGVGETQYF.